What follows are 30 T cell receptor beta chains derived from one specimen sequenced in a study of T cells in Graves' hyperthyroidism and ophthalmopathy (dated by TCRdb to the late 2010s). Libraries were prepared through multiplex PCR. The sequencer listed for this sample is Illumina HiSeq 2000. The TCR beta CDR3 regions were amplified from the RNA transcripts. The first round of RT-PCR for the TCR CDR3 was performed with the HTBI primer set and the Qiagen OneStep RT-PCR kit. TCRdb reprocessing: public reads trimmed at Q25 with fastp, clones called with MiXCR, in-frame beta chains kept. One record per CDR3 amino acid sequence lists the most common genes and DNA. The table for this sample lists hundreds of thousands of distinct CDR3 sequences; more than 20% of them were counted only once. The ten largest clonotypes hold 34% of the sample. Sequenced material: blood. The receptors come from a man aged 25 to 40 with Graves' ophthalmopathy.

The chain has TRBV18 and TRBJ2-7, with D perhaps matching TRBD2 (5 bases). Trimming shortened V by 3 bases and J by 2 bases, and 11 bases separated the two germline ends. The length of the CDR3 is 14 residues. In germline, CDR1 is KGHSH, CDR2 LQKENI. The CDR3 region is CASSPPEVPYEQYF. In nucleotides, the CDR3 is TGTGCCAGCTCACCGCCGGAGGTCCCCTACGAGCAGTACTTC.

Ten or more counts support this clonotype. This chain connects TRBV30 to TRBJ2-3; 8 positions agree with TRBD1. Germline V gene sequence: CDR1 GTSNPN, CDR2 SVGIG (reference sequence). CDR3 length equals 14 residues. V was clipped by 7 bases and J by 3 bases; unmatched bases: 9. The CDR3 region has the DNA TGTGCCTCAAACAGGGGGAGTATTACAGATACGCAGTATTTT. It encodes CASNRGSITDTQYF.

This clonotype was counted at least ten times. The chain carries TRBV28 and TRBJ2-3, with 7 bases that match TRBD2. The CDR3 consists of 19 residues. V lost 4 bases to trimming and J lost 0 bases; unmatched junction nucleotides: 16. Germline values: CDR1 MDHEN, CDR2 SYDVKM. CDR3 nucleotides: TGTGCCAGCAGTTCCCCCGCCGCGAGGCTAGCGGTGAGCACAGATACGCAGTATTTT. It translates to CASSSPAARLAVSTDTQYF.

This clonotype occurred many times. The chain is built from TRBV28 and TRBJ1-1, with D maybe TRBD1 (6 bases). This CDR3 comprises 15 residues. V was clipped by 5 bases and J by 2 bases, with 15 bases between them. CDR1 and CDR2 (germline): MDHEN, SYDVKM. CDR3 in DNA: TGTGCCAGCAGTGGATCCGGGACACCTAACACTGAAGCTTTCTTT. Encoded protein: CASSGSGTPNTEAFF.

The rearrangement uses TRBV15 and TRBJ2-7, with a tentative D call TRBD2 (6 bases). V was cut by 1 base and J by 3 bases, with 22 bases left in between. CDR1 is LNHNV and CDR2 is YYDKDF in the germline V gene (reference sequence). The CDR3 sequence is 18 residues long. CDR3 in amino acids: CATSRAGLTSKWVYEQYF. CDR3 DNA: TGTGCCACCAGCAGAGCGGGACTGACATCCAAGTGGGTCTACGAGCAGTACTTC. Full variable domain (missing parts from reference TRBV15 and TRBJ2-7): DAMVIQNPRYQVTQFGKPVTLSCSQTLNHNVMYWYQQKSSQAPKLLFHYYDKDFNNEADTPDNFQSRRPNTSFCFLDIRSPGLGDTAMYLCATSRAGLTSKWVYEQYFGPGTRLTVT.

CDR3 coding DNA: TGCAGTGCTAGAGATTGGACTCAGAAGAGGAGTACAGATACGCAGTATTTT. Its protein is CSARDWTQKRSTDTQYF. The gene calls are TRBV20-1 and TRBJ2-3; D is possibly TRBD2 (5 bases). Trimming left V 0 bases short and J 3 bases short, with 19 bases between. The CDR3 totals 17 residues. The germline gives CDR1 DFQATT, CDR2 SNEGSKA (reference sequence).

This clonotype was observed at least ten times. This chain joins TRBV2 and TRBJ2-7; 7 nucleotides agree with TRBD2. The germline gives CDR1 SNHLY, CDR2 FYNNEI. The CDR3 is made up of 14 amino acids. V trimming: 2 bases; J trimming: 0 bases; junction bases outside the gene matches: 1. This CDR3 is CASSESGDSYEQYF. The CDR3 region has the DNA TGTGCCAGCAGTGAAAGCGGGGACTCCTACGAGCAGTACTTC.

The V gene is TRBV6-5, the J gene TRBJ2-7, with 7 bases that match TRBD1. CDR3 length equals 16 residues. After removal of 0 bases from V and 0 bases from J, the junction contained 5 bases not matched to a gene. Germline values: CDR1 MNHEY, CDR2 SVGAGI. The CDR3 nucleotides are TGTGCCAGCAGTTACTCGTCGGGACAGAGCTCCTACGAGCAGTACTTC. Translated: CASSYSSGQSSYEQYF.

In its sample, this clonotype was seen many times. The chain couples TRBV30 to TRBJ2-7; a possible D gene is TRBD2 (5 bases). This CDR3 is built from 12 residues. Germline V gene data show CDR1 as GTSNPN and CDR2 as SVGIG (reference sequence). The germline V and J ends were trimmed by 3 bases and 3 bases, with 9 bases remaining between them. CDR3 region: CAWSLSGYEQYF. The CDR3 DNA is TGTGCCTGGAGCTTAAGCGGCTACGAGCAGTACTTC.

This clonotype turned up a few times. The chain combines TRBV28 with TRBJ1-4; D gene ambiguous. Trimming removed 8 bases at V and 7 bases at J, with 8 bases between. Germline CDR1 and CDR2: MDHEN and SYDVKM. CDR3 length equals 11 residues. CDR3 loop: CASAEREKLFF. The DNA for the CDR3 is TGTGCCAGCGCGGAGCGTGAAAAACTGTTTTTT.

The CDR3 loop is CASSLRITYEQYF. CDR3 DNA sequence: TGTGCCAGCAGTTTAAGGATAACCTACGAGCAGTACTTC. The chain combines TRBV27 with TRBJ2-7; D remains unclear. Deletions cut 2 bases from V and 2 bases from J, with 7 bases between. Germline V CDR1 and CDR2: MNHEY, SMNVEV (reference sequence). This CDR3 is 13 amino acids long.

V and J are TRBV29-1 and TRBJ2-1; the D is unclear. Germline V gene sequence: CDR1 SQVTM, CDR2 ANQGSEA. The CDR3 consists of 14 residues. The V gene lost 0 bases and the J gene lost 6 bases, with 12 bases spanning the gap. The CDR3 sequence is CSVEDHKGSNEQFF. CDR3 bases: TGCAGCGTTGAAGATCACAAGGGATCCAATGAGCAGTTCTTC.

For the CDR3, the DNA is TGTGCCAGCAGTTTAATAGGGCCACCCTCCTACAATGAGCAGTTCTTC. It encodes CASSLIGPPSYNEQFF. This chain connects TRBV28 to TRBJ2-1; no clear D gene. Germline V CDR1 and CDR2: MDHEN, SYDVKM. This CDR3 contains 16 residues. Trimming took off 2 bases at V and 0 bases at J, with 11 bases between the two ends.

This rearrangement joins TRBV4-1 to TRBJ2-1; 10 bases are a match to TRBD2. Germline V gene sequence: CDR1 MGHRA, CDR2 YSYEKL. The V gene end was trimmed by 4 bases and the J gene end by 2 bases; junction bases not matched to a gene: 5. The CDR3 is 16 amino acids. CDR3 nucleotide sequence: TGCGCCAGCAGCCCCGTAGCGGGAGGCGCCTACAATGAGCAGTTCTTC. Translated, it gives CASSPVAGGAYNEQFF.

At least ten counts were recorded for this clonotype. This chain joins TRBV6-2 or TRBV6-3 and TRBJ1-1; TRBD1 might be the D (5 bases). V was shortened by 8 bases and J by 3 bases, with 22 bases between the two germline ends. This CDR3 spans 16 amino acids. The germline V gene encodes CDR1 MNHEY and CDR2 SVGEGT. CDR3 region: CASGEGNTDYDTEAFF. The CDR3 bases are TGTGCCAGCGGGGAGGGGAACACGGACTACGACACTGAAGCTTTCTTT.

This clonotype was recorded a few times. The rearrangement uses TRBV7-9 and TRBJ2-3; 7 positions agree with TRBD2. V was pared by 5 bases and J by 7 bases, with 12 bases of the junction left unmatched. CDR3 size: 15 residues. Per germline, CDR1 SEHNR and CDR2 FQNEAQ (reference sequence). The CDR3 DNA reads as TGTGCCAGCAGCCACGCGGGGGTAGAAGGAAATACGCAGTATTTT. The encoded protein is CASSHAGVEGNTQYF.

This clonotype was observed at least ten times. The chain has TRBV28 and TRBJ2-7; D is undetermined. V gave up 2 bases and J gave up 7 bases, with 6 bases separating them. Germline V gene data show CDR1 as MDHEN and CDR2 as SYDVKM. CDR3 length: 11 residues. The CDR3 loop is CASSLRAEQYF. DNA of the CDR3: TGTGCCAGCAGTTTACGGGCGGAGCAGTACTTC. Together with reference TRBV28 and TRBJ2-7, the CDR3 gives the full variable domain: DVKVTQSSRYLVKRTGEKVFLECVQDMDHENMFWYRQDPGLGLRLIYFSYDVKMKEKGDIPEGYSVSREKKERFSLILESASTNQTSMYLCASSLRAEQYFGPGTRLTVT.

This clonotype has at least ten counts. The V call is TRBV28, the J call TRBJ1-4, with D uncertain. V lost 2 bases, J lost 0 bases, and 10 bases lay in between. The CDR3 length is 16 residues. CDR1 is MDHEN, CDR2 SYDVKM, per germline. CDR3 residues: CASSLDAEATNEKLFF. The CDR3 DNA reads TGTGCCAGCAGTTTAGATGCCGAGGCAACTAATGAAAAACTGTTTTTT.

This clonotype was recorded once. The chain is built from TRBV29-1 and TRBJ1-1; D remains ambiguous. The CDR3 sequence is 12 residues long. Per germline, CDR1 SQVTM and CDR2 ANQGSEA. With 7 bases removed from V and 1 base from J, the gap between germline ends came to 10 bases. The CDR3 bases are TGCAGCGCGGAACGGGGGAACACTGAAGCTTTCTTT. This encodes CSAERGNTEAFF.

The chain has TRBV9 and TRBJ2-7, with 7 positions matching TRBD2. The CDR3 loop spans 13 amino acids. V was pared by 10 bases and J by 6 bases, with 13 bases of the junction left unmatched. Germline CDR1 and CDR2: SGDLS and YYNGEE. The CDR3 nucleotides are TGTGCCCGACAGAGCCCACCGGGGGGCGAGCAGTACTTC. Protein product: CARQSPPGGEQYF.

This clonotype was counted a few times. The chain is built from TRBV7-8 and TRBJ1-2; D gene ambiguous. In germline, CDR1 is SGHVS, CDR2 FQNEAQ. V was trimmed by 1 base and J by 0 bases, leaving 6 bases between them. The CDR3 is made up of 14 amino acids. The CDR3 here is CASSLVQSNYGYTF. The DNA of the CDR3 is TGTGCCAGCAGCTTAGTACAGTCTAACTATGGCTACACCTTC. The variable domain in full, completed from reference TRBV7-8 and TRBJ1-2, reads GAGVSQSPRYKVAKRGQDVALRCDPISGHVSLFWYQQALGQGPEFLTYFQNEAQLDKSGLPSDRFFAERPEGSVSTLKIQRTQQEDSAVYLCASSLVQSNYGYTFGSGTRLTVV.

The sample holds a few counts of this clonotype. The rearrangement joins TRBV28 to TRBJ2-1; possible D gene TRBD2, 7 bases. The CDR3 contains 18 residues. The V gene lost 1 base and the J gene lost 5 bases, with 21 bases spanning the gap. Germline V gene data show CDR1 as MDHEN and CDR2 as SYDVKM. The CDR3 coding sequence is TGTGCCAGCAGTTTATTAGGGGGGGACGGGCCCGGCCACAATGAGCAGTTCTTC. Translating gives CASSLLGGDGPGHNEQFF.

This clonotype turned up a few times. The chain employs TRBV27 and TRBJ2-7; no definite D call. The CDR3 extends over 12 amino acids. V lost 6 bases, J lost 5 bases, and 11 bases lay in between. CDR1 MNHEY and CDR2 SMNVEV come from the germline V gene (reference sequence). CDR3 loop: CASSKGSHEQYF. CDR3 nucleotide sequence: TGTGCCAGCAGCAAGGGAAGCCACGAGCAGTACTTC.

A few counts support this clonotype. J is TRBJ2-7 and V is TRBV29-1; 10 positions match TRBD2. The ends lost 5 bases at V and 3 bases at J; junction bases unmatched: 7. The CDR3 runs to 14 residues. CDR1 is SQVTM and CDR2 is ANQGSEA in the germline V gene. The CDR3 DNA is TGCAGCGTTTCAGCGGGAGGGCAATTCTACGAGCAGTACTTC. This sequence encodes CSVSAGGQFYEQYF.

This clonotype was seen ten or more times. This sequence joins TRBV2 and TRBJ1-1; D is uncertain. V gave up 4 bases and J gave up 7 bases, with 7 bases separating them. From germline, CDR1 is SNHLY and CDR2 FYNNEI. This CDR3 is 11 amino acids long. CDR3 sequence (DNA): TGTGCCAGCAGTGTAGGCCATGAAGCTTTCTTT. It specifies CASSVGHEAFF.

The chain has TRBV29-1 and TRBJ1-2; D is uncertain. Trimming shortened V by 1 base and J by 7 bases, and 22 bases separated the two germline ends. CDR1 and CDR2 from the germline V gene are SQVTM and ANQGSEA. CDR3 length equals 16 residues. The CDR3, as DNA: TGCAGCGTTGAAGCACTAGGCAGTGACCGTGGGCTTGGCTACACCTTC. It specifies CSVEALGSDRGLGYTF.

This clonotype was seen more than once but under ten times. In nucleotides, the CDR3 is TGTGCCAGCAGGAACCTAGTGTCCCTAGGCTACACCTTC. It translates to CASRNLVSLGYTF. This chain connects TRBV28 to TRBJ1-2; D not resolved. The germline gives CDR1 MDHEN, CDR2 SYDVKM. The V and J ends lost 6 bases and 8 bases respectively, with 16 bases between them. The CDR3 loop spans 13 amino acids.

The chain links TRBV20-1 to TRBJ1-5; a possible D gene is TRBD1 (6 bases). Trimming stripped 3 bases from V and 4 bases from J, with 10 bases between. CDR3 length: 13 amino acids. Germline-derived CDR1 and CDR2 are DFQATT and SNEGSKA (reference sequence). CDR3 in amino acids: CSASTGSNQPQHF. The CDR3 nucleotides are TGCAGTGCTAGTACAGGGTCAAATCAGCCCCAGCATTTT.

CDR3 nucleotide sequence: TGTGCCAGTAGTATTAACAGAGACACTGAAGCTTTCTTT. Translating it yields CASSINRDTEAFF. The chain is built from TRBV19 and TRBJ1-1, with D unclear. The CDR3 sequence is 13 residues long. The germline V and J ends were trimmed by 3 bases and 3 bases, with 8 bases remaining between them. The V gene's germline CDR1 is LNHDA and CDR2 SQIVND (reference sequence).

This clonotype occurred many times. The chain combines TRBV11-2 with TRBJ2-5; 7 bases align to TRBD2. V dropped 5 bases and J dropped 4; count of bases not matched to a gene: 4. CDR3 length: 13 amino acids. Looked up from germline, CDR1 is SGHAT and CDR2 is FQNNGV. CDR3 protein: CASSRGRTETQYF. CDR3 sequence (DNA): TGTGCCAGCAGCCGCGGGAGAACAGAGACCCAGTACTTC.